This TCR beta chain appears in the sequencing data of a study of blood T cells in healthy people across ages (dated by TCRdb to 2013 to 2016). For the study in its entirety: In model experiments, template switching captured about one uniquely barcoded TCR beta cDNA molecule for every two T cells. The study measured age-related changes in TCR beta repertoire diversity using deep sequencing normalized with unique cDNA molecular identifiers. The donors were split into four age groups: young (average around 16 years), middle-aged (nearly 40), aged (roughly 68) and long-lived (roughly 77). To avoid experimental bias, donors of different ages were randomly spread across the sequencing lanes. Two additional independent replicas of 1 million unique cDNA reads from the same blood draw were analyzed for two donors (one aged 18 to 30 and one aged 80 or older).

On this clonotype: The antigen it recognizes is unknown. The input lacks base qualities; no much larger clone sits a single base away.

The CDR3, cysteine through phenylalanine, is 17 amino acids long. Kept here is only the CDR3 DNA, which spans 51 bases and is read in frame from base 1. Trimming leaves V shorter by 0 bases and J shorter by 12 bases, with the junction holding 14 bases beyond the gene matches. The germline V gene yields SGHRS for CDR1 and YFSETQ for CDR2. The approximately 39 donors, aged roughly 6 to 90 years, were systemically healthy Caucasian individuals from Russia. Roughly 9 milliliters of peripheral blood were drawn from each donor into EDTA-treated Vacutainer tubes. Ficoll-Paque density-gradient centrifugation was used to isolate PBMCs, with at least 6 million obtained per sample. Trizol reagent was used to extract total RNA from the PBMCs, yielding at least 6 micrograms per sample. For every donor, an aliquot of PBMCs went through flow cytometry to measure the percentages of naive CD45RAhigh/CD27high T cells.

Library generation was performed with 5' RACE. Data came from an Illumina HiSeq 2500. A second PCR of roughly 7 to 12 cycles was run with a J-beta primer mix and a sample-barcoded 5' primer. Each TCR beta cDNA molecule received a unique molecular identifier from a template-switch 5' adaptor carrying 12 random nucleotides. At least 3 million CDR3-containing paired-end reads were obtained from each sample. First-strand cDNA synthesis was performed from all RNA using the Mint cDNA synthesis kit, with priming by a TRBC-specific oligonucleotide. All cDNA was treated with uracil-DNA glycosylase and then went through a first 18-cycle PCR with the universal primers M1SS and BC2_uni_R. From the authors' description of their analysis: Normalization of each sample was performed by random selection of 1 million high-quality reads, each carrying a distinct molecular identifier. Reads sharing molecular identifiers were discarded rather than binned into consensus sequences. MiTCR, set to a Q25 quality threshold and the strictest error-elimination algorithm, was used for CDR3 identification, clonotype clustering and error correction. A nonparametric unseen species model using Euler transformation provided a lower-bound estimate of total TCR beta diversity. Starting from the raw public reads, TCRdb applied fastp trimming at Q25, assembled clones with MiXCR and retained in-frame beta chains. CDR3 protein duplicates are merged, each entry listing the most common genes and DNA. The V and J calls, along with clone size, are taken from TCRdb and not from the paper's own processing. The sample table shows some 1.4 million distinct CDR3 sequences, and about 43% are seen once. The leading ten clones occupy 7.9% of the sample.

Overall study outcomes, separate from this receptor: As age increased, observed TCR beta diversity per million T cells dropped in a roughly linear way, and a significant reduction was already evident by age about 40. Estimates of total diversity based on one million sequenced T cells were regarded as lower bounds and as underestimates. Donor CMV infection status was unknown, potentially confounding age-related changes in expanded clonotypes. Conclusive comparison of naive and antigen-experienced compartments was prevented by the profiling of bulk unsorted PBMCs. The percentage of naive T cells measured by flow cytometry correlated strongly with observed TCR beta diversity. Compared with the aged group, more naive CD4+ T cells, fewer expanded clones and increased TCR diversity were shown by the long-lived group, suggesting age selection.

The origin of this receptor is a woman aged 18-29 years in good health. The chain links TRBV5-1 with TRBJ2-1; TRBD2 aligns with 11 central bases. The sample taken for sequencing was blood. The DNA reads TGCGCCAGCAGCTTGGGAGGTACTAGCGGGGGCACAGATACGCAGTTCTTC. It encodes CASSLGGTSGGTDTQFF.